The 16 T cell receptor beta chains in this list originate from one sample, sequenced in a study of cytomegalovirus exposure and HLA in healthy donors. In the PCR, 60 Vbeta and 13 Jbeta primers were used. Profiled with immunoSEQ multiplex PCR; TCRdb holds only in-frame clones, not every one. The sample has about 180,000 clones, 60% to 85% seen once. The source material was PBMCs. The receptor set was obtained from a middle-aged man in good health and CMV-seronegative.

V gene TRBV5-4 combines with J gene TRBJ2-1; the match to TRBD1 covers 7 bases. The junction had 10 bases not matched to a gene; V was cut back by 4 bases and J by 3 bases. CDR1 is SGHNT, CDR2 YYREEE, per germline (reference sequence). The CDR3 extends over 16 amino acids. This CDR3 is CASSRAAGGFYNEQFF. The CDR3 DNA follows: TGTGCCAGCAGCCGGGCGGCAGGGGGTTTCTACAATGAGCAGTTCTTC.

The V and J genes are TRBV4-3 and TRBJ2-7; 14 bases map to TRBD2. CDR3 length equals 15 residues. Germline CDR1 reads LGHNA; CDR2 reads YSLEER. V shed 4 bases and J 6 bases; nucleotides not matched to a gene: 5. The CDR3 nucleotides are TGCGCCAGCAGCCCGGGACTAGCGGGAGTTACCGAGCAGTACTTC. It specifies CASSPGLAGVTEQYF.

The chain joins TRBV7-9 to TRBJ1-2; D is ambiguous. Per the germline V gene, CDR1 is SEHNR and CDR2 is FQNEAQ (reference sequence). V lost 1 base to trimming and J lost 4 bases, with 10 bases between them. The CDR3 runs to 14 residues. The CDR3 loop is CASSLVSLFYGYTF. Here the CDR3 DNA reads TGTGCCAGCAGCTTAGTGTCTTTATTCTATGGCTACACCTTC.

This clone was detected a few times. This sequence joins TRBV7-8 and TRBJ2-5; tentatively, D is TRBD2 (6 bases). V shed 6 bases and J shed 5 bases, with 16 bases lying between them. Germline values: CDR1 SGHVS, CDR2 FQNEAQ. This CDR3 has 14 amino acids. CDR3 DNA: TGTGCCAGCAGGCCCATGAGGACTACGGAGACCCAGTACTTC. The encoded protein is CASRPMRTTETQYF. Looking up the rest from reference TRBV7-8 and TRBJ2-5 gives the full variable domain: GAGVSQSPRYKVAKRGQDVALRCDPISGHVSLFWYQQALGQGPEFLTYFQNEAQLDKSGLPSDRFFAERPEGSVSTLKIQRTQQEDSAVYLCASRPMRTTETQYFGPGTRLLVL.

The chain joins TRBV7-3 to TRBJ2-7; TRBD1 matches 10 bases. V was clipped by 0 bases and J by 4 bases; unmatched bases: 3. The CDR3 loop spans 15 amino acids. CDR1 SGHTA and CDR2 FQGTGA come from the germline V gene. Here the CDR3 DNA reads TGTGCCAGCAGCTTAACAGCGGGACAGGGGTACGAGCAGTACTTC. This codes for CASSLTAGQGYEQYF.

The chain is built from TRBV6-6 and TRBJ2-1; 12 bases map to TRBD2. The germline gives CDR1 MNHNY, CDR2 SVGAGI (reference sequence). The CDR3 is 14 residues long. The V and J ends lost 6 bases and 9 bases, in that order; junction bases with no gene match: 6. CDR3 in DNA: TGTGCCAGCAGACAGACTAGCGGGGGTATTGAGCAGTTCTTC. Translated: CASRQTSGGIEQFF.

The J gene is TRBJ2-7, the V gene TRBV29-1; 14 positions agree with TRBD2. The CDR3 totals 15 residues. V lost 4 bases to trimming and J lost 4 bases; unmatched junction nucleotides: 6. Germline V gene lookup returns CDR1 SQVTM and CDR2 ANQGSEA. CDR3: CSVAPGTSGRYEQYF. The CDR3 nucleotides read TGCAGCGTTGCCCCCGGGACTAGCGGGAGATACGAGCAGTACTTC.

This chain uses TRBV7-9 with TRBJ2-4, with 10 bases matching TRBD1. The CDR3 is 16 amino acids. J gave up 8 bases and V 0 bases, and 7 bases lay outside the gene matches. Germline V gene lookup returns CDR1 SEHNR and CDR2 FQNEAQ (reference sequence). In DNA, the CDR3 is TGTGCCAGCAGCTTAGCCGGGACAGGGGAGATAGACATTCAGTACTTC. This translates into CASSLAGTGEIDIQYF.

This clone has more than one count but fewer than ten. V usage is TRBV2 and J usage is TRBJ1-2; D ambiguous. This CDR3 is built from 14 residues. V was trimmed by 3 bases and J by 4 bases, leaving 12 bases between them. Germline loops: CDR1 SNHLY, CDR2 FYNNEI. CDR3 DNA sequence: TGTGCCAGCAGTGATAAGATGGGCTTCTATGGCTACACCTTC. Translating gives CASSDKMGFYGYTF.

CDR3 region: CATSRGGRENNEQFF. The CDR3 DNA sequence: TGTGCCACCAGCAGAGGCGGGAGGGAGAACAATGAGCAGTTCTTC. The chain employs TRBV15 and TRBJ2-1; 9 bases align to TRBD2. The length of the CDR3 is 15 residues. With 1 base clipped from V and 5 bases from J, the junction kept 3 bases outside the gene matches. Germline V lookup: CDR1 LNHNV, CDR2 YYDKDF (reference sequence).

The chain combines TRBV4-3 with TRBJ2-5; D is undetermined. The J call may be incorrect, as the DNA end agrees better with TRBJ2-7. Germline CDR1 LGHNA, CDR2 YSLEER. This CDR3 region has 15 residues. DNA of the CDR3: TGCGCCAGCAGCCAAGATGAGACCGCGGAGTACGAGCAGTACTTC. Amino acids: CASSQDETAEYEQYF.

The V and J genes are TRBV9 and TRBJ2-6; D gene uncertain. Between the trimmed V and J ends, which lost 0 bases and 1 base, there was a span of 5 bases. The germline gives CDR1 SGDLS, CDR2 YYNGEE. The CDR3 length is 15 residues. The CDR3: CASSVAFSGANVLTF. As DNA, the CDR3 is TGTGCCAGCAGCGTAGCGTTTTCTGGGGCCAACGTCCTGACTTTC.

This sequence joins TRBV20-1 and TRBJ1-1; D is unresolved. V was clipped by 6 bases and J by 5 bases, with 10 bases between them. The CDR3 totals 11 residues. Germline values: CDR1 DFQATT, CDR2 SNEGSKA (reference sequence). CDR3 nucleotide sequence: TGCAGTGCCCTTGGAGGGACTGAAGCTTTCTTT. Residues: CSALGGTEAFF.

J is TRBJ1-4 and V is TRBV28; D is perhaps TRBD1 (6 bases). Germline V gene lookup returns CDR1 MDHEN and CDR2 SYDVKM. V was cut by 6 bases and J by 8 bases, with 19 bases left in between. This CDR3 has 15 residues. As DNA, the CDR3 is TGTGCCAGCAGCACCTACGGGGGGCTGAGAGAAAAACTGTTTTTT. Its protein product is CASSTYGGLREKLFF.

This rearrangement joins TRBV7-2 to TRBJ2-1; no definite D call. The V gene lost 3 bases and the J gene lost 6 bases, with 12 bases spanning the gap. Germline lookup yields CDR1 SGHTA and CDR2 FQGNSA. The CDR3 is 14 residues long. CDR3 DNA sequence: TGTGCCAGCAGCTTCACGGGTACGGGCAATGAGCAGTTCTTC. Translated: CASSFTGTGNEQFF.

The V gene is TRBV2, the J gene TRBJ2-2; D gene ambiguous. Germline assignment: CDR1 SNHLY and CDR2 FYNNEI. V shed 3 bases and J shed 8 bases, with 16 bases lying between them. This CDR3 has 15 amino acids. This CDR3 is CASSDVRYTTGELFF. The CDR3 nucleotides read TGTGCCAGCAGTGATGTCCGTTATACTACGGGGGAGCTGTTTTTT. The full variable domain, in which reference TRBV2 and TRBJ2-2 provide the parts outside the CDR3, is EPEVTQTPSHQVTQMGQEVILRCVPISNHLYFYWYRQILGQKVEFLVSFYNNEISEKSEIFDDQFSVERPDGSNFTLKIRSTKLEDSAMYFCASSDVRYTTGELFFGEGSRLTVL.